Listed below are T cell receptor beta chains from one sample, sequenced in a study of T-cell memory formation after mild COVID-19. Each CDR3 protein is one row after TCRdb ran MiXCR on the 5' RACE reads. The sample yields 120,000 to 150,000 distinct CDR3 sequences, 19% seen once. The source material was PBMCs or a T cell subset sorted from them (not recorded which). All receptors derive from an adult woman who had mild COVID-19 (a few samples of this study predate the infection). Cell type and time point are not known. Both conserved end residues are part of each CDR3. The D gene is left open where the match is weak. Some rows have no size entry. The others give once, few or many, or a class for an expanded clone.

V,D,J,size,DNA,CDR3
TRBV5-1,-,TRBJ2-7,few,TGCGCCAGCAGCTACTCAGACGGCTCCTACGAGCAGTACTTC,CASSYSDGSYEQYF
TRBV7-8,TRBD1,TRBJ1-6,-,TGTGCCAGCAGCTTCGGCGCGACAGGGGCCAATTCACCCCTCCACTTT,CASSFGATGANSPLHF
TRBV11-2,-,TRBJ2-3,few,TGTGCCAGCAGCTCTCCCAGAAACAGTCGCCGCACAGATACGCAGTATTTT,CASSSPRNSRRTDTQYF
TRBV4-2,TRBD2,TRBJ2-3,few,TGTGCCAGCAGCTCTCTAGCGGGAGGGATTCCAGATACGCAGTATTTT,CASSSLAGGIPDTQYF
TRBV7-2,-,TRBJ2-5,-,TGTGCCAGCAGCGGCTGGCAGGGGAGAAAGACCCAGTACTTC,CASSGWQGRKTQYF
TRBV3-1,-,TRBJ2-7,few,TGTGCCAGCAGCCAAGATACGACCAAGGGATCCTACGAGCAGTACTTC,CASSQDTTKGSYEQYF
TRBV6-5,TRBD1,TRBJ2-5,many,TGTGCCAGCAGGACACAGGGGAACCAAGAGACCCAGTACTTC,CASRTQGNQETQYF
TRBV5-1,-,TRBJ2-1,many,TGCGCCAGCAGCTTGCGGGTTAGTGGGACCTACAATGAGCAGTTCTTC,CASSLRVSGTYNEQFF
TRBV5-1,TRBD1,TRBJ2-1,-,TGCGCCAGCAGAACGGGACAGGGCAACAATGAGCAGTTCTTC,CASRTGQGNNEQFF
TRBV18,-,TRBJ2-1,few,TGTGCCAGCTCACCACGTAGGGATGAGCAGTTCTTC,CASSPRRDEQFF
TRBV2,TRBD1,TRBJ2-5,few,TGTGCCAGCGTTAGAGGGGACAGGGTTGGAGAGACCCAGTACTTC,CASVRGDRVGETQYF
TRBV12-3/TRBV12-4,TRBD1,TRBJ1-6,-,TGTGCCAGCAGCCACAGGGGCCAAAATTCACCCCTCCACTTT,CASSHRGQNSPLHF
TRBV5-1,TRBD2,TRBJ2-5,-,TGCGCCAGCAGCCCCAGGGCATCTGGGACTAGCGGGAGTACGGAGACCCAGTACTTC,CASSPRASGTSGSTETQYF
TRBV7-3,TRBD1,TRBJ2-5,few,TGTGCCAGCAGCCCGGACAGGGGGGGAGAAGAGACCCAGTACTTC,CASSPDRGGEETQYF
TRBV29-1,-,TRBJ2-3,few,TGCAGCGCTCTACCCGGCCATACGCAGTATTTT,CSALPGHTQYF
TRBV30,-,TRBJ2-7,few,TGTGCCTGGAGTGTAACGGCAGTCGAGCAGTACTTC,CAWSVTAVEQYF
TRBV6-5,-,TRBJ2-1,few,TGTGCCAGCAGTCAGCCCGCGGGGATCCAGGGCGAGCAGTTCTTC,CASSQPAGIQGEQFF
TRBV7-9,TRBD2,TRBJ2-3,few,TGTGCCAGCAGCTTAGGGCTAGCGGGAAACTCAGATACGCAGTATTTT,CASSLGLAGNSDTQYF
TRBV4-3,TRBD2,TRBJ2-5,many,TGCGCCAGCAGCCCCCAAGACGGGAGGGGGATTGGGGAGACCCAGTACTTC,CASSPQDGRGIGETQYF
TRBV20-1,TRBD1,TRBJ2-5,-,TGCAGTGCTAGAGATCCCGGGACAGGGGACGCAGAGACCCAGTACTTC,CSARDPGTGDAETQYF
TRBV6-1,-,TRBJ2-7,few,TGTGCCAGCACCCTACCGCCCGGGGGACAGCGTTCCTACGAGCAGTACTTC,CASTLPPGGQRSYEQYF
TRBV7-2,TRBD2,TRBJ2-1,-,TGTGCCAGCAGCGACGGACTAGCGGCCCCCAATGAGCAGTTCTTC,CASSDGLAAPNEQFF
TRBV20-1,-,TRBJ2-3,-,TGCTCCTCGGTTCAAGTGGGGACAGATACGCAGTATTTT,CSSVQVGTDTQYF
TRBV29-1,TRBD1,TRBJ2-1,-,TGCAGCGTTGACGGACAGGGGGCGGCCCACGAGTACAATGAGCAGTTCTTC,CSVDGQGAAHEYNEQFF
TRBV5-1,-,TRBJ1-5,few,TGTGCCAGCAGCTTATCCGGCAATCAGCCCCAGCATTTT,CASSLSGNQPQHF
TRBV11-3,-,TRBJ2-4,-,TGTGCCAGCAGCTTAGATCCTACACTAGGGGAGTACTTC,CASSLDPTLGEYF